The clone carrying this TCR beta chain was detected only once. These data belong to a study of blood T cell repertoires in COVID-19. J was trimmed by 5 bases and V by 3 bases; bases with no gene match: 6. The CDR3 is made up of 14 amino acids. Looked up from germline, CDR1 is DFQATT and CDR2 is SNEGSKA (reference sequence). Clones were read by immunoSEQ multiplex PCR, and TCRdb kept only the in-frame ones, dropping some. The table lists about 92,000 clones, 60% to 85% of them singletons. Sequencing was performed on peripheral blood. The chain combines TRBV20-1 with TRBJ2-7; TRBD2 aligns across 11 bases. The sequence came from a man in his forties or fifties who had recovered from COVID-19. Here the CDR3 DNA reads TGCAGTGCTAGTAAAACTAGCGGGAGCCACGAGCAGTACTTC. Protein product: CSASKTSGSHEQYF.